These 12 T cell receptor beta chains originate from one sample sequenced in a study of CD8 T cells in Susac syndrome. After extraction with the RNeasy kit, about 0.5 to 1 ug of the RNA was reverse transcribed using random hexamers. TCRdb fed the immunoSEQ multiplex PCR reads into MiXCR, producing one record per CDR3 protein. The data hold about 47,000 distinct CDR3 sequences, with around 93% observed a single time. Sequencing was performed on CD8+ T cells from PBMCs. The receptors stem from a human donor in good health.

V usage is TRBV7-6 and J usage is TRBJ2-7; no firm D call. The CDR3 is 16 residues long. The V gene's germline CDR1 is SGHVS and CDR2 FNYEAQ. Trimming pared 0 bases from V and 2 bases from J, leaving 14 bases between. The CDR3 spells CASSLARDVRTYEQYF. The DNA of the CDR3 is TGTGCCAGCAGCTTAGCGCGTGATGTCCGAACCTACGAGCAGTACTTC. Complete variable domain (other parts from reference TRBV7-6 and TRBJ2-7): GAGVSQSPRYKVTKRGQDVALRCDPISGHVSLYWYRQALGQGPEFLTYFNYEAQQDKSGLPNDRFSAERPEGSISTLTIQRTEQRDSAMYRCASSLARDVRTYEQYFGPGTRLTVT.

This chain links TRBV20-1 with TRBJ2-2; 7 bases align to TRBD2. The CDR3 length is 14 residues. J lost 5 bases, V lost 6 bases, and 9 bases had no gene match. Germline lookup yields CDR1 DFQATT and CDR2 SNEGSKA (reference sequence). CDR3 in amino acids: CSALPGGGTGELFF. CDR3 nucleotides: TGCAGTGCCCTCCCGGGAGGAGGGACCGGGGAGCTGTTTTTT.

This rearrangement joins TRBV13 to TRBJ1-1; the match to TRBD1 covers 9 bases. The CDR3 totals 14 residues. V was pared by 4 bases and J by 10 bases, with 10 bases of the junction left unmatched. Germline CDR1 reads PRHDT; CDR2 reads FYEKMQ (reference sequence). The CDR3 nucleotides read TGTGCCAGCAGCTACACGTACCCGGGACAGGGAGCTTTCTTT. Amino acids: CASSYTYPGQGAFF.

In DNA form, the CDR3 reads TGTGCCAGCAGCCACCCACCCCTCTCCTACGAGCAGTACTTC. This gives the protein CASSHPPLSYEQYF. The gene calls are TRBV3-1 and TRBJ2-7; no clear D. Germline CDR1 is LGHDT and CDR2 is YNNKEL (reference sequence). Deletions cut 3 bases from V and 0 bases from J, with 9 bases between. The CDR3 totals 14 residues.

V gene TRBV3-1 combines with J gene TRBJ2-7, with a weak D call TRBD2 (5 bases). The CDR3 is 15 residues long. With 3 bases removed from V and 2 bases from J, the gap between germline ends came to 14 bases. Germline V gene sequence: CDR1 LGHDT, CDR2 YNNKEL (reference sequence). The CDR3 region is CASSHLAEMAYEQYF. In DNA form, the CDR3 reads TGTGCCAGCAGCCACCTAGCCGAAATGGCCTACGAGCAGTACTTC.

The V and J genes are TRBV30 and TRBJ1-2; D remains unclear. Deletions cut 1 base from V and 8 bases from J, with 11 bases between. The CDR3 runs 12 residues. The germline V gene has CDR1 GTSNPN and CDR2 SVGIG (reference sequence). CDR3 residues: CAWSGLTYGYTF. The DNA of the CDR3 is TGTGCCTGGAGTGGTTTGACGTACGGCTACACCTTC.

The CDR3 loop is CAWSAPSGFTYEQYF. The CDR3 DNA follows: TGTGCCTGGAGTGCCCCTTCAGGGTTTACCTACGAGCAGTACTTC. The V call is TRBV30, the J call TRBJ2-7; the D gene is possibly TRBD1 (5 bases). CDR3 length equals 15 residues. The germline gives CDR1 GTSNPN, CDR2 SVGIG (reference sequence). Between the trimmed V and J ends, which lost 1 base and 2 bases, there was a span of 15 bases.

The chain joins TRBV5-5 to TRBJ1-2; perhaps TRBD1 as D (5 bases). V dropped 4 bases and J dropped 10 bases, with 17 bases sitting between them. This CDR3 has 13 amino acids. Looked up from germline, CDR1 is SGHKS and CDR2 is YYEKEE (reference sequence). The CDR3 DNA is TGTGCCAGCAGCCCCGGACGGACATTTCTCTACACCTTC. It is translated as CASSPGRTFLYTF. Combining the CDR3 with reference TRBV5-5 and TRBJ1-2 gives the whole variable domain DAGVTQSPTHLIKTRGQQVTLRCSPISGHKSVSWYQQVLGQGPQFIFQYYEKEERGRGNFPDRFSARQFPNYSSELNVNALLLGDSALYLCASSPGRTFLYTFGSGTRLTVV.

The chain carries TRBV19 and TRBJ2-1, with D perhaps TRBD2 (5 bases). V dropped 3 bases and J dropped 9 bases, with 21 bases sitting between them. This CDR3 is 16 amino acids long. The germline V gene has CDR1 LNHDA and CDR2 SQIVND (reference sequence). CDR3 amino acids: CASSIDAPGSGGEQFF. As DNA, the CDR3 is TGTGCCAGTAGTATTGACGCCCCCGGGTCCGGAGGTGAGCAGTTCTTC.

This chain connects TRBV7-9 to TRBJ1-5; maybe TRBD1 (6 bases). CDR3 length equals 14 residues. Germline CDR1 is SEHNR and CDR2 is FQNEAQ (reference sequence). V gave up 3 bases and J gave up 5 bases, with 11 bases separating them. As DNA, the CDR3 is TGTGCCAGCAGCTTTCCAGGGGTCGATCAGCCCCAGCATTTT. Protein product: CASSFPGVDQPQHF.

The chain is built from TRBV10-3 and TRBJ2-7; 7 bases match TRBD2. The V segment lost 6 bases and the J segment 2 bases; nucleotides outside the gene matches: 4. This CDR3 contains 13 residues. Germline CDR1 ENHRY, CDR2 SYGVKD. DNA for the CDR3: TGTGCCATCAGAACTAGCGATGCCTACGAGCAGTACTTC. It specifies CAIRTSDAYEQYF.

The V and J genes are TRBV27 and TRBJ1-1; D is perhaps TRBD1 (6 bases). The V and J ends lost 6 bases and 10 bases respectively, with 21 bases between them. Germline CDR1 reads MNHEY; CDR2 reads SMNVEV (reference sequence). The CDR3 extends over 14 amino acids. CDR3 coding DNA: TGTGCCAGCAGCCGAAAGGTCAGGGGCTCTGGAGCTTTCTTT. Its protein product is CASSRKVRGSGAFF.